What follows describes a single T cell receptor (beta chain). Per the study methods: Reference gene primer amplification gave estimated nucleated cell counts. The protocol was immunoSEQ multiplex PCR, while the TCRdb copy is restricted to in-frame clones and leaves out a portion. The V and J calls and clone size are taken from that table; D and trimming were inferred from the DNA. The sample has over 200,000 clones; 80% to 90% are singletons. Seattle's enrolled individuals joined amid active infection and were then monitored longitudinally. This record comes from a study of blood T cell repertoires in COVID-19. Study in general: From the United States, Italy and Spain came samples of acute and convalescent COVID-19. The cDNA or gDNA used as material had been derived from T cells, B-cell-depleted T cells, or PBMCs.

Trimming shortened V by 1 base and J by 4 bases, and 10 bases separated the two germline ends. The CDR3 totals 14 residues. CDR1 is LGHNA, CDR2 YSLEER, per germline. The V call is TRBV4-3, the J call TRBJ1-2; D is perhaps TRBD1 (6 bases). The sequenced sample consisted of peripheral blood. The receptor's source is a man aged 50 or older with COVID-19, enrolled during active disease. The CDR3 DNA reads TGCGCCAGCAGCCAAGGACAGGTTGCCTATGGCTACACCTTC. Its protein is CASSQGQVAYGYTF.